This TCR beta chain is from a study of blood T cell repertoires in COVID-19. Study-level information: Samples representing acute and convalescent COVID-19 were sourced from the United States, Italy and Spain.

Germline V gene sequence: CDR1 SGHRS, CDR2 YFSETQ. This CDR3 spans 16 amino acids. The V segment lost 4 bases and the J segment 1 base; nucleotides outside the gene matches: 8. Authors' analysis steps: For nucleated cells, counts were estimated from reference gene primer amplification. Clones were read by immunoSEQ multiplex PCR, and TCRdb kept only the in-frame ones, dropping some. The V and J calls and clone size come from that table; D and trimming were worked out from the DNA. There are 130,000 or so clones in the sample; approximately 80% occur only once, and 12% lies in the top ten. The sequencing sample was made of peripheral blood. This clonotype originated in a woman between 55 and 75 years old with acute or convalescent COVID-19. J is TRBJ1-1 and V is TRBV5-1, with 9 bases fitting TRBD1. CDR3 region: CASSTGPGQGNTEAFF. CDR3 bases: TGCGCCAGCAGCACGGGACCGGGACAGGGGAACACTGAAGCTTTCTTT.